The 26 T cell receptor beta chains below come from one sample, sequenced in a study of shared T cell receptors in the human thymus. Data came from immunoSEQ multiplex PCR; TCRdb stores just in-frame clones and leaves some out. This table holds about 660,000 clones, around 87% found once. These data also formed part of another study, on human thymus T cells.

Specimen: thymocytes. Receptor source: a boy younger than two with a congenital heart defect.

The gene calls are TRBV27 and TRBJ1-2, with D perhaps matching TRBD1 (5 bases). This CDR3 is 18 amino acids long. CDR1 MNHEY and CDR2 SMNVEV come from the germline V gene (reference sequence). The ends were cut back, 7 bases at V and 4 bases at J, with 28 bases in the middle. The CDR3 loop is CASTQTRQGSDSLYGYTF. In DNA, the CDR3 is TGTGCCAGCACCCAAACGCGGCAGGGTAGTGATAGCCTCTATGGCTACACCTTC.

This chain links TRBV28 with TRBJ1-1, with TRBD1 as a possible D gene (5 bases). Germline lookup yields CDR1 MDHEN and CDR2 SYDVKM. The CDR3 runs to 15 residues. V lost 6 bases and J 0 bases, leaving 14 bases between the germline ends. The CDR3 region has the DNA TGTGCCAGCAGCCCCCCTGGGGGGATGAACACTGAAGCTTTCTTT. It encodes CASSPPGGMNTEAFF.

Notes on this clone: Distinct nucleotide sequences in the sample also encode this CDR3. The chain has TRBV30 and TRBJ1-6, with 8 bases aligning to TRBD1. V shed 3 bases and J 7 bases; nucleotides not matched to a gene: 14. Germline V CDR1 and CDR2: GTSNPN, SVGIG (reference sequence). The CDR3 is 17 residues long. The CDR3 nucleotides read TGTGCCTGGAGAATTGCGCGAAGGGACAGGACAAATTCACCCCTCCACTTT. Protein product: CAWRIARRDRTNSPLHF.

The CDR3 protein is CASSDWARGPYNEQFF. The CDR3 region has the DNA TGTGCCAGCAGTGATTGGGCGCGGGGTCCTTACAATGAGCAGTTCTTC. The genes are TRBV2 and TRBJ2-1; D possibly corresponds to TRBD2 (6 bases). The germline V and J ends were trimmed by 3 bases and 4 bases, with 16 bases remaining between them. Germline loops: CDR1 SNHLY, CDR2 FYNNEI. CDR3 length: 16 residues.

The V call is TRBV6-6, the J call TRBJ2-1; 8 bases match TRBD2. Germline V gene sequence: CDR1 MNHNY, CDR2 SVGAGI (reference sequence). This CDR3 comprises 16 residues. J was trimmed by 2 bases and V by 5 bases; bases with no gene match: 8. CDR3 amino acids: CASSTSSGGTYNEQFF. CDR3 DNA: TGTGCCAGCAGTACATCCTCGGGGGGGACCTACAATGAGCAGTTCTTC.

The CDR3: CASSIIPSSGNTIYF. Here the CDR3 DNA reads TGTGCCAGTAGTATAATCCCGAGCTCTGGAAACACCATATATTTT. The chain combines TRBV19 with TRBJ1-3; no reliable D call. The CDR3 sequence is 15 residues long. V was trimmed by 2 bases and J by 0 bases, leaving 8 bases between them. CDR1 and CDR2 (germline): LNHDA, SQIVND (reference sequence).

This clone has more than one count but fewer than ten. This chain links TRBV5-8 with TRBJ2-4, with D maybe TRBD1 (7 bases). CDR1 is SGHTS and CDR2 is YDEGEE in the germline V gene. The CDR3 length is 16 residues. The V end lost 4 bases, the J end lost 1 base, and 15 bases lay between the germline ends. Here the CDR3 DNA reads TGTGCCAGCAGCCACTCCAGGGGGGTGGCCAAAAACATTCAGTACTTC. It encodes CASSHSRGVAKNIQYF.

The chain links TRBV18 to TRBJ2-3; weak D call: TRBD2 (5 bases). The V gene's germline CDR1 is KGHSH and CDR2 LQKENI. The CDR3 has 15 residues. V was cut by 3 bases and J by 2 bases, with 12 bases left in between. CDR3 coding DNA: TGTGCCAGCTCACCGCGCCGCGGGTCCACAGATACGCAGTATTTT. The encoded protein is CASSPRRGSTDTQYF.

The DNA of the CDR3 is TGTGCCAGCAGTGATTTAGGCTACACCTTC. Translation gives CASSDLGYTF. This chain joins TRBV6-1 and TRBJ1-2; D is undetermined. Trimming stripped 3 bases from V and 8 bases from J, with 4 bases between. This CDR3 is built from 10 residues. Germline V gene data show CDR1 as MNHNS and CDR2 as SASEGT.

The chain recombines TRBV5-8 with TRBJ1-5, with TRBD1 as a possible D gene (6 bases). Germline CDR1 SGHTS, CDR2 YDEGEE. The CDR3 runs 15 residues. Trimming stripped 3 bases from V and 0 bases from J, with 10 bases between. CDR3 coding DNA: TGTGCCAGCAGCTCGGCAGGGGATAGCAATCAGCCCCAGCATTTT. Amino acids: CASSSAGDSNQPQHF.

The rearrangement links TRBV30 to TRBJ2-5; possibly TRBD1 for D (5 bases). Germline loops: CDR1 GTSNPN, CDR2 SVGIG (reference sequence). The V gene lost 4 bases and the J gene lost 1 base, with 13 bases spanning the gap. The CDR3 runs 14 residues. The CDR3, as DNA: TGTGCCTGGACTCCAGGGTGCAGCCAAGAGACCCAGTACTTC. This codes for CAWTPGCSQETQYF.

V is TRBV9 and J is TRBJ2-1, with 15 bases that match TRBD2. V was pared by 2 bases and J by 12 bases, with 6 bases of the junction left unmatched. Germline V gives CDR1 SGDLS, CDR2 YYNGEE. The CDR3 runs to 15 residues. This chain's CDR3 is CASSVGLAGGPGQFF. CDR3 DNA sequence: TGTGCCAGCAGCGTTGGACTAGCGGGGGGGCCTGGGCAGTTCTTC.

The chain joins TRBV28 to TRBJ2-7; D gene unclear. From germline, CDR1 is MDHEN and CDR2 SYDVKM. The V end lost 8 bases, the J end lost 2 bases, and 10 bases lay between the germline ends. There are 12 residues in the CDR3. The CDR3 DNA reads TGTGCCAGCGCCGACTGTGCCTACGAGCAGTACTTC. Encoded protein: CASADCAYEQYF.

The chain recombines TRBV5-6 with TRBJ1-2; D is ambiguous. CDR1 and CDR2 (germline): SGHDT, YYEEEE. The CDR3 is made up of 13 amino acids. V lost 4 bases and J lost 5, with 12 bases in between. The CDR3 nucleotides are TGTGCCAGCAGCCTCCTGGAGATGTATGGCTACACCTTC. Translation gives CASSLLEMYGYTF.

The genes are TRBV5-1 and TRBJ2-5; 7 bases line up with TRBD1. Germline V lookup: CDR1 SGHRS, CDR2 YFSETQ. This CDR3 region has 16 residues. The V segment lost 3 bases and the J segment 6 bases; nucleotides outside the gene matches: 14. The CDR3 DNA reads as TGCGCCAGCAGCTCAAGTTACAGGGGAATGGTGAAGACCCAGTACTTC. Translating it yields CASSSSYRGMVKTQYF. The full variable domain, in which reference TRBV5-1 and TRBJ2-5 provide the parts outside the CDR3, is KAGVTQTPRYLIKTRGQQVTLSCSPISGHRSVSWYQQTPGQGLQFLFEYFSETQRNKGNFPGRFSGRQFSNSRSEMNVSTLELGDSALYLCASSSSYRGMVKTQYFGPGTRLLVL.

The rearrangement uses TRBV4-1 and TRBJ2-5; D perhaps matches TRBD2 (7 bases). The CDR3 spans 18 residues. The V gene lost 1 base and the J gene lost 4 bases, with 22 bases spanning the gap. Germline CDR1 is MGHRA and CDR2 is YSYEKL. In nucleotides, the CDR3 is TGCGCCAGCAGCCAAGGTGTCGGGGGGCCCTGGGGGTTAGAGACCCAGTACTTC. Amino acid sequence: CASSQGVGGPWGLETQYF.

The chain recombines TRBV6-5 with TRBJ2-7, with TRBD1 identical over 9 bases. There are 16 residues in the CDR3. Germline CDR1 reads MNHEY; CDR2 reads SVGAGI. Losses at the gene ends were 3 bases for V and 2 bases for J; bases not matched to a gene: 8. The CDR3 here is CASSYLGQGRTYEQYF. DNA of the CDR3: TGTGCCAGCAGTTATTTGGGACAGGGTCGAACCTACGAGCAGTACTTC.

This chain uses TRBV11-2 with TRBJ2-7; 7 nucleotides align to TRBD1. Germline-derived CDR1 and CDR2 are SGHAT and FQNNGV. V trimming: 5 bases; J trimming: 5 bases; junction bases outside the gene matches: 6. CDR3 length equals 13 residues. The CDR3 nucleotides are TGTGCCAGCAGCATAGGGACAGCCCACGAGCAGTACTTC. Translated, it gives CASSIGTAHEQYF.

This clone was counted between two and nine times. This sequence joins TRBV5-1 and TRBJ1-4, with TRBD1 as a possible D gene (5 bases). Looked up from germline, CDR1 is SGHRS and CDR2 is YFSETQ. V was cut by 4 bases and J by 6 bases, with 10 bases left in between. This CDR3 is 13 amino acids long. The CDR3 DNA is TGCGCCAGCAGCGCCTCACAGGATGAAAAACTGTTTTTT. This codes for CASSASQDEKLFF.

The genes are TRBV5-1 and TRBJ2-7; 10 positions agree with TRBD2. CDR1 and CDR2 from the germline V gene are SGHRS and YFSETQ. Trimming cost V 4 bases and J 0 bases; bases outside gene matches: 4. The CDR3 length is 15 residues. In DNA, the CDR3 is TGCGCCAGCAGCCTTTGGACTAGCGGCTCCTACGAGCAGTACTTC. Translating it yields CASSLWTSGSYEQYF.

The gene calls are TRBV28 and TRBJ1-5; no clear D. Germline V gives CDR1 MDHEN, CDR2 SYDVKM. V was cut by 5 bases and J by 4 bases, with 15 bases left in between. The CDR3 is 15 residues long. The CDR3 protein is CASSTRTENNQPQHF. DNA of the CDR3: TGTGCCAGCAGTACCCGAACAGAAAATAATCAGCCCCAGCATTTT.

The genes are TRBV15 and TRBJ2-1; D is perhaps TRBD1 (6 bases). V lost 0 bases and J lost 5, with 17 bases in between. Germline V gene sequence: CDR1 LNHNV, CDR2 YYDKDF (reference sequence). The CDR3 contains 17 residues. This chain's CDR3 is CATSRDADSPRDNEQFF. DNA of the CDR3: TGTGCCACCAGCAGAGATGCGGACAGCCCGAGGGACAATGAGCAGTTCTTC.

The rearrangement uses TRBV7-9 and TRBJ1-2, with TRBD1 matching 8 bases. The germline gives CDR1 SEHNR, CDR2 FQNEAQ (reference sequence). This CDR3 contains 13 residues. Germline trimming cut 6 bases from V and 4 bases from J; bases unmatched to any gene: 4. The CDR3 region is CASSFQGAYGYTF. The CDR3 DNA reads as TGTGCCAGCAGTTTTCAGGGGGCCTATGGCTACACCTTC.

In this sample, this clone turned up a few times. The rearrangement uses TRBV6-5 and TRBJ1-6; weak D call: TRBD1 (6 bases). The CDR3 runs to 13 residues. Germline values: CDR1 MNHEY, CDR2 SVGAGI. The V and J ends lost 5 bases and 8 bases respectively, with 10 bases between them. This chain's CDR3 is CASSRTEDSPLHF. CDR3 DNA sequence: TGTGCCAGCAGTAGGACAGAAGATTCACCCCTCCACTTT.

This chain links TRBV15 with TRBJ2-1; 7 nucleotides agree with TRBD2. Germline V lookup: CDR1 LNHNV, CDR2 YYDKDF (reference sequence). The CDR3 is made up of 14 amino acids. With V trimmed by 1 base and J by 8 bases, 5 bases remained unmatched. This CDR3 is CATSRGGGPHEQFF. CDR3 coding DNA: TGTGCCACCAGCAGAGGGGGGGGTCCCCATGAGCAGTTCTTC.

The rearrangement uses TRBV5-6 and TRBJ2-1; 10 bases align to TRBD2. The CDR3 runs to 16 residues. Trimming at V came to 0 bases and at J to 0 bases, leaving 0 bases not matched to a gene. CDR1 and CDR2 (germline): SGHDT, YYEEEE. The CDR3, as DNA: TGTGCCAGCAGCTTGGAGCGGGAGGGCTCCTACAATGAGCAGTTCTTC. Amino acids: CASSLEREGSYNEQFF.